This TCR beta chain was recorded in a study of cytomegalovirus exposure and HLA in healthy donors (dated by TCRdb to between 2016 and 2019). Background on the whole study: In an earlier analysis of roughly 500 of the donors, around 300 Gb of sequence data and 100 million or so unique TCR beta sequences from about 190 million T cells were reported. An early release that covered several hundred HLA-typed donors contained about 300 gigabases of sequencing data and 65 million to 100 million unique TCR sequences. Of the roughly 410 genotyped donors, less than 90% were placed in the genetic ancestry cluster associated with self-reported Caucasian donors. The study aimed to test whether cataloging public T cell receptors could reveal signatures of past pathogen exposure. Using immunosequencing, the study profiled T cell repertoires from 500 to 800 subjects and related those repertoires to cytomegalovirus serostatus. Along with the roughly 710-subject first cohort, a separate validation cohort of over a hundred different subjects was used. To predict cytomegalovirus infection status, the study combined high-throughput TCR immunosequencing, statistical association of individual TCRs with disease status, and machine learning. A later analysis re-analyzed previously published TCR beta repertoires from roughly 630 donors and added high-resolution HLA genotyping to study TCR occurrence patterns. In the later analysis, no new phenotypic data were used to find candidate immune exposures; instead, reliance was placed on TCR beta sequences and their occurrence across donors. An earlier analysis of 587 of the donors used high-throughput TCR beta sequencing to judge whether each TCR beta V gene segment behaved as functional or pseudogenic. Donor age, sex, ethnicity and CMV serostatus were compiled alongside the repertoire data. In a later genetic analysis, genome-wide SNP genotypes for about three fifths of the 666 donors were used, and that subset was treated as a discovery cohort. All discovery cohort repertoires had been generated on a single sequencing platform. Both class I and class II loci were covered by HLA typing, at four-digit resolution. The number of donors typed differed by locus, with about 629-630 for A, B, C, DRB1 and DQB1, 522 for DQA1, under 610 for DPA1, and some 440 for DPB1. A few DR-DQ haplotypes were treated as single units for association and clustering because of strong linkage in the cohort. Across some 400 genotyped donors of the cohort, an average of approximately 240,000 unique TCR beta nucleotide sequences per donor were sequenced, and approximately 17% of those sequences were non-productive.

What the study reported, not specific to this receptor: A later analysis associated some 17,000 TCR beta sequences with specific HLA alleles at a false discovery rate of 0.05. The authors suggested that the approach could potentially be generalized to other disease states and immunological phenotypes. A later analysis found that most CMV-associated TCR beta chains appeared HLA-restricted, with HLA associations seemingly driven largely by CMV exposure. HLA typing was unavailable for some donors at each locus, so association tests used only the typed subset. The presence/absence analyses assumed that sequencing depth was roughly uniform across donors, and that assumption may not be true. A later genetic analysis reported fewer N-insertions in productive TCRs among donors in an Asian-associated ancestry cluster than the approximately 670-donor mean. In a later analysis, HLA-associated TCR beta chains showed more clonal expansion and lower generation probabilities than non-associated chains that were equally common. The only immune exposure information available for the cohort was CMV serostatus. When HLA alleles, especially DR and DQ, strongly co-occurred, attributing TCR associations to individual alleles was difficult. This cohort had only TCR beta chains sequenced, and the lack of alpha or paired-chain data limited which features could be detected. The earlier analysis of almost 600 of the donors excluded approximately 17 rarely observed V segments, including chromosome 9 orphons, because counts were too low. Correlated functional status among segregating V segments might reflect linkage disequilibrium, but an unknown experimental factor could not be ruled out. Cytomegalovirus status was reported to be diagnosed by the classifier with high specificity and sensitivity in both the original and validation cohorts. In a later analysis, the rate of TCR association differed among HLA loci, with DRB1 alleles having the most associated TCRs and HLA-C alleles having the fewest. While some public TCRs were present in many individuals, most TCR sequences turned up only very rarely across donors. In a later analysis, several top co-occurrence clusters were reported to appear linked to parvovirus B19, influenza, CMV and Epstein-Barr virus. The sequencing pipeline was judged likely to have produced a cluster of highly shared sequence variants as a technical artifact. Some IMGT-functional V segments, including TRBV6-2 and TRBV6-3, could not be distinguished by the 87-base-pair reads and were therefore excluded. In an earlier analysis of about 600 of the donors, most TCR beta V segments appeared in productive rearrangements about 87% or about 30% of the time, broadly matching IMGT annotations. The study gave a list of 150 to 200 TCR beta chains associated with cytomegalovirus. A further reported finding was that TCR beta sequences accurately predicted the HLA-A and HLA-B alleles for most subjects in the first cohort. In vitro tests confirmed that a few of the cytomegalovirus-associated TCR beta chains recognize cytomegalovirus antigens. V-gene and J-gene trimming of TCR beta chains was associated with a missense DCLRE1C variant in a later genetic analysis, and the association was replicated in an independent cohort.

Libraries were made using the immunoSEQ multiplex PCR assay. For the multiplex PCR, a mixture combining 60 forward primers for TCR Vbeta segments and 13 reverse primers for TCR Jbeta segments was used. The CDR3 region of rearranged TCR beta genes was amplified from genomic DNA with a multiplex PCR assay. Amplified TCR beta libraries were sequenced as 87-base-pair reads on the Illumina HiSeq System. The original methods were these. In a later analysis, tens of millions of unique TCR beta chains were counted across the roughly 610 repertoires, and roughly 11 million of these chains were shared by at least two donors. A nearest-neighbor algorithm error-corrected the raw reads and collapsed the reads into unique sequences, merging closely related sequences to remove PCR and sequencing errors. Alignment of CDR3 sequences to IMGT reference sequences was used to assign V, D and J gene segments. For a sequence to be retained, at least a six-nucleotide match to both a V gene segment and a J gene segment was required. A rearrangement counted as productive if the CDR3 had no stop codons and remained in frame with V and J, and every other rearrangement counted as non-productive. CDR3 was defined according to IMGT convention as the region running from the second conserved V-encoded cysteine to the conserved J-encoded phenylalanine. The earlier analysis of about 530 of the donors excluded any sequence lacking an unambiguous match to a single V gene segment. An earlier analysis of 587 of the donors classified V segments as functional when productive rearrangements were above 56.7% and as segregating when the standard deviation between donors was above 5%. A statistical classification framework was developed to diagnose cytomegalovirus status using the catalog of TCR beta chain sequences. A later analysis assigned V and J genes by comparing TCR nucleotide sequences with IMGT/GENE-DB human TR gene sequences. A later analysis assigned CDR3 sequences and most-parsimonious VDJ recombination scenarios with the TCRdist pipeline. In a later analysis, every TCR beta chain was defined by the combination of its CDR3 amino acid sequence and its V-gene family, and reads without a unique V-gene family were dropped. In a later analysis, approximately 590 highly shared, low-generation-probability nucleotide sequences were removed to address suspected cross-contamination and a sequencing artifact. In a later analysis, a clonal expansion index was calculated for each public chain from normalized within-repertoire ranks of inferred template counts. A later analysis computed generation probabilities with a VDJ recombination model fitted to out-of-frame rearrangements, and checked the results against IGoR. A later analysis scored TCR-TCR, TCR-HLA and TCR-CMV co-occurrence with hypergeometric tests, applying a repertoire-size bias correction to TCR pairs. In a later analysis, false discovery rates were estimated by permuting HLA or CMV assignments 20 times. In a later analysis, co-occurring TCRs were grouped using DBSCAN, and TCRdist sequence similarity was added for clustering within HLA-allele-positive subsets. Repertoires with fewer than 30,000 or more than 120,000 public chains, plus five repertoires with anomalous nucleotide sharing, were excluded from co-occurrence clustering. This is the immuneACCESS table as TCRdb keeps it, with only in-frame sequences that have V and J called. A part of the clones is gone; compared with another copy, unresolved V genes explain less than half, and the rest is unexplained. The D gene and trimming were derived from the DNA, and the V and J assignments and clone size from that table. In this sample the table shows 150,000 to 200,000 clones, 75% to 80% of which occur a single time. The top ten clonotypes cover 3.1% of the sample.

With regard to this clone: No cognate antigen has been identified for it. The input lacks base qualities; no much larger clone sits a single base away.

CDR1 and CDR2 were assigned from the germline V gene as MDHEN and SYDVKM. Measured from the cysteine to the phenylalanine, the CDR3 is 15 residues long. The entry retains the CDR3 DNA only, 45 bases that are in frame from base 1. Germline trimming amounts to 5 bases on V and 10 bases on J, with 11 as the count of junction bases outside the gene matches. The cohort was made up of approximately 670 healthy bone marrow donors. Cohort members were all nominally healthy when sampled, although unrecorded immune exposures were likely present. The donor tested CMV seronegative and was one of the 352 seronegative cohort members. Each donor provided a peripheral blood sample, and peripheral blood mononuclear cells were used for TCR beta sequencing. Genomic DNA extraction from the blood cell samples was performed with the Qiagen DNeasy Blood Extraction Kit.

The sequence derives from a woman aged 40 to 49 in good health and CMV-seronegative. Input material: PBMCs. The sequence is built from TRBV28 and TRBJ1-4; 9 nucleotides in the junction match TRBD1. The CDR3 reads as follows: CASSLGQGQEGKLFF. The base sequence is TGTGCCAGCAGTCTGGGACAGGGCCAGGAGGGAAAACTGTTTTTT.